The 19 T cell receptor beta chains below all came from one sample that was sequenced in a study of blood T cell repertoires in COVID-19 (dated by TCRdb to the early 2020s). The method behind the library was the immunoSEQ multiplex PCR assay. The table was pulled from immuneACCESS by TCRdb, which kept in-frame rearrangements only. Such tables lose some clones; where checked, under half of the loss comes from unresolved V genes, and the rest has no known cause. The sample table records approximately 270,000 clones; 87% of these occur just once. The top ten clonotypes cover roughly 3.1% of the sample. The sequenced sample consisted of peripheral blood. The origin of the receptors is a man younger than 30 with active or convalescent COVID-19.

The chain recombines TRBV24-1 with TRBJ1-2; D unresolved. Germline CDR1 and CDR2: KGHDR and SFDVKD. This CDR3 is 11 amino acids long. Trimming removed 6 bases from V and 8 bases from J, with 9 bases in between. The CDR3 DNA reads TGTGCCACCAGTTCAGGCTGGGGCTACACCTTC. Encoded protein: CATSSGWGYTF.

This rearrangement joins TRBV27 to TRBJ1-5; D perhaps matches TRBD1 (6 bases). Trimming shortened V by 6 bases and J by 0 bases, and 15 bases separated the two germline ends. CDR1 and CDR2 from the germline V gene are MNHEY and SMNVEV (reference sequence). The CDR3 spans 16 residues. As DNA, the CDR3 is TGTGCCAGCAGAAGGACAGCGTTAGATAGCAATCAGCCCCAGCATTTT. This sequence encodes CASRRTALDSNQPQHF.

CDR3 sequence reads: CASSWTAGGTEAFF. DNA for the CDR3: TGTGCCAGCAGTTGGACGGCGGGTGGGACTGAAGCTTTCTTT. The chain joins TRBV27 to TRBJ1-1; D gene unclear. CDR3 length equals 14 residues. Trimming left V 4 bases short and J 5 bases short, with 14 bases between. The germline V gene encodes CDR1 MNHEY and CDR2 SMNVEV (reference sequence).

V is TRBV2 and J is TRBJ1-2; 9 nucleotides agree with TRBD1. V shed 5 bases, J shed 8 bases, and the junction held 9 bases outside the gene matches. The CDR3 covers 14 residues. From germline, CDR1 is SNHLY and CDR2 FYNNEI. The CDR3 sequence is CASSPEATGGGYTF. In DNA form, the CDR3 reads TGTGCCAGCAGTCCCGAGGCGACAGGGGGAGGCTACACCTTC.

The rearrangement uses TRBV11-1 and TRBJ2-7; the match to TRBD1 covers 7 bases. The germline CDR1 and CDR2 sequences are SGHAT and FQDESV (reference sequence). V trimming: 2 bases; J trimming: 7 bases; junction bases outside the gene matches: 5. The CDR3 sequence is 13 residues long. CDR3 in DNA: TGTGCCAGCAGCTTACAGGGGGAGCGGGAGCAGTACTTC. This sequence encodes CASSLQGEREQYF. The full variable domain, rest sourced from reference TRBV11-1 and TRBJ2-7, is EAEVAQSPRYKITEKSQAVAFWCDPISGHATLYWYRQILGQGPELLVQFQDESVVDDSQLPKDRFSAERLKGVDSTLKIQPAELGDSAMYLCASSLQGEREQYFGPGTRLTVT.

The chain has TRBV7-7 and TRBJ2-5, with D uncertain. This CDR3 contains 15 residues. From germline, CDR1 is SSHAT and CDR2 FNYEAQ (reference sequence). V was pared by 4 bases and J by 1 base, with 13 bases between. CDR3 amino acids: CASSSVQAVQETQYF. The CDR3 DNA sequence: TGTGCCAGCAGCTCGGTGCAGGCCGTCCAAGAGACCCAGTACTTC.

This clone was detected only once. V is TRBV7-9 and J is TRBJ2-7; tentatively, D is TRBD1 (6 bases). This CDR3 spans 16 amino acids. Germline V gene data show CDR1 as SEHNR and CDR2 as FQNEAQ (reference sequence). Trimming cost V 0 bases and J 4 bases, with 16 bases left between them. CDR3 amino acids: CASSLALDSAGYEQYF. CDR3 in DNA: TGTGCCAGCAGCTTAGCCCTGGACAGCGCGGGTTACGAGCAGTACTTC.

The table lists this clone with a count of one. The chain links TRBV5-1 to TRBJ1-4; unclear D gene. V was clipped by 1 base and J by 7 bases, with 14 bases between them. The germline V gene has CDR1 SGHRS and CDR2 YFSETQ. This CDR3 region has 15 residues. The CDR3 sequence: CASSLLGLGGEKLFF. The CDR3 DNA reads TGCGCCAGCAGCTTGTTAGGGCTTGGAGGTGAAAAACTGTTTTTT. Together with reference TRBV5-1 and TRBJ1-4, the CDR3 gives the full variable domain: KAGVTQTPRYLIKTRGQQVTLSCSPISGHRSVSWYQQTPGQGLQFLFEYFSETQRNKGNFPGRFSGRQFSNSRSEMNVSTLELGDSALYLCASSLLGLGGEKLFFGSGTQLSVL.

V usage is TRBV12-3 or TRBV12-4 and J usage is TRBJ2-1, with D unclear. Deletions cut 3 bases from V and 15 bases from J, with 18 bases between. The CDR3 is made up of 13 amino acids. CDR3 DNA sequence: TGTGCCAGCAGTTTTCAGACACAAAATGTGGGGTTCTTC. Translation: CASSFQTQNVGFF.

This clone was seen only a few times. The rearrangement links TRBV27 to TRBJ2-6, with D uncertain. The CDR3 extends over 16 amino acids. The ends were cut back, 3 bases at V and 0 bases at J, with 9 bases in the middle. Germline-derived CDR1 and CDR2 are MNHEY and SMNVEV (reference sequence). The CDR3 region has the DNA TGTGCCAGCAGTTTGGCAGCGCTCTCTGGGGCCAACGTCCTGACTTTC. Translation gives CASSLAALSGANVLTF.

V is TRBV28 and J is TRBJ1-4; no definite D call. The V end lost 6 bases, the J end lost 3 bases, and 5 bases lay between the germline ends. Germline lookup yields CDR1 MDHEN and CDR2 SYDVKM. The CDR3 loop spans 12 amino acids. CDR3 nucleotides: TGTGCCAGCAGAACGGCTAATGAAAAACTGTTTTTT. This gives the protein CASRTANEKLFF.

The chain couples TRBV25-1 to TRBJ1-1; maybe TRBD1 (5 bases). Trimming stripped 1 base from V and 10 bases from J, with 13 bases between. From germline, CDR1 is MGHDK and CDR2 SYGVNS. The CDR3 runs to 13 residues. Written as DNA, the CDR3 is TGTGCCAGCAGTGAATCGGAGGGGAGCCCAGCTTTCTTT. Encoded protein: CASSESEGSPAFF.

Here the CDR3 DNA reads TGTGCCACCAGCAGAGACCATGACAGGGTAGGAGAGCAGTACTTC. Amino acid sequence: CATSRDHDRVGEQYF. The chain couples TRBV15 to TRBJ2-7; 7 nucleotides align to TRBD1. With 0 bases clipped from V and 7 bases from J, the junction kept 9 bases outside the gene matches. CDR3 size: 15 residues. Germline V gene data show CDR1 as LNHNV and CDR2 as YYDKDF (reference sequence). The full variable domain, its missing parts supplied by reference TRBV15 and TRBJ2-7, is DAMVIQNPRYQVTQFGKPVTLSCSQTLNHNVMYWYQQKSSQAPKLLFHYYDKDFNNEADTPDNFQSRRPNTSFCFLDIRSPGLGDTAMYLCATSRDHDRVGEQYFGPGTRLTVT.

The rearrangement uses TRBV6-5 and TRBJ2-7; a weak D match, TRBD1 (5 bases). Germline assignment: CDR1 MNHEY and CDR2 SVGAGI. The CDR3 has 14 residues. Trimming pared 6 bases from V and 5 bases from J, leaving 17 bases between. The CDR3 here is CASSKGVHRDEQYF. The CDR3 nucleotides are TGTGCCAGCAGCAAAGGGGTCCATAGAGACGAGCAGTACTTC.

DNA of the CDR3: TGCGCCAGCAGGACGCAGGATGGGGCCAACGTCCTGACTTTC. This gives the protein CASRTQDGANVLTF. V is TRBV23-1 and J is TRBJ2-6; D unclear. TRBV23-1 is recorded as an ORF, its role being uncertain. The CDR3 totals 14 residues. V lost 6 bases to trimming and J lost 3 bases, with 9 bases between them.

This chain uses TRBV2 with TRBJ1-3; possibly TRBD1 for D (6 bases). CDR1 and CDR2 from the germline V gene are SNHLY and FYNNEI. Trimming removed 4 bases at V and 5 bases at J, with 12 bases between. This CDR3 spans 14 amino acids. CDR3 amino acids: CASSATGNRNTIYF. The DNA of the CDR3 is TGTGCCAGCAGTGCTACAGGGAACCGAAACACCATATATTTT. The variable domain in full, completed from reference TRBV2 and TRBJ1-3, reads EPEVTQTPSHQVTQMGQEVILRCVPISNHLYFYWYRQILGQKVEFLVSFYNNEISEKSEIFDDQFSVERPDGSNFTLKIRSTKLEDSAMYFCASSATGNRNTIYFGEGSWLTVV.

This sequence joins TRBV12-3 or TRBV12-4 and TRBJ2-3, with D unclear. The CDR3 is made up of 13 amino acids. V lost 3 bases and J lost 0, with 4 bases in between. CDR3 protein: CASSFISTDTQYF. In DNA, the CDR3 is TGTGCCAGCAGTTTTATTAGCACAGATACGCAGTATTTT.

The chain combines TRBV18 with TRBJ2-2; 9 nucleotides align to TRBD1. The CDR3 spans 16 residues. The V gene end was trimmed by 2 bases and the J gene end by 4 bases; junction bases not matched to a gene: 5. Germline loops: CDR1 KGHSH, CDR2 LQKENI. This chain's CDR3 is CASSPAGQGPTGELFF. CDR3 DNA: TGTGCCAGCTCACCAGCGGGACAGGGACCCACCGGGGAGCTGTTTTTT.

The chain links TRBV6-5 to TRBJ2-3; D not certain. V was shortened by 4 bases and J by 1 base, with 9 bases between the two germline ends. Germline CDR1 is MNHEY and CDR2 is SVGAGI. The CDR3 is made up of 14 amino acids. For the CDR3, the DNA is TGTGCCAGCAGTTTACACAGAGGCACAGATACGCAGTATTTT. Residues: CASSLHRGTDTQYF.